Each of the 4 T cell receptor beta chains below was sequenced from the same sample in a study of T cells in Graves' hyperthyroidism and ophthalmopathy. The investigators amplified TCR beta CDR3 regions from RNA transcripts. TCR CDR3 regions were first amplified by RT-PCR with HTBI primers. Via MiXCR, TCRdb re-called the multiplex PCR reads, giving one row per CDR3 protein. The sample has 750,000 to 900,000 distinct CDR3 sequences; approximately 40% are singletons. Specimen: blood. All receptors derive from a man younger than 35 with Graves' hyperthyroidism.

The chain employs TRBV7-2 and TRBJ2-5; possibly TRBD1 or TRBD2 for D (6 bases each). CDR1 and CDR2 (germline): SGHTA, FQGNSA. The V end was cut by 2 bases, the J end by 1 base, with 23 bases between. The CDR3 is 19 amino acids. CDR3 region: CASSLFSLGIRGPQETQYF. The CDR3 DNA sequence: TGTGCCAGCAGCTTATTCTCCCTAGGAATCCGGGGGCCCCAAGAGACCCAGTACTTC.

This clonotype came up a few times. The CDR3 is CASSFLRTGSSGANVLTF. DNA for the CDR3: TGTGCCAGCAGTTTCCTCCGTACAGGGTCCTCTGGGGCCAACGTCCTGACTTTC. The genes are TRBV12-3 or TRBV12-4 and TRBJ2-6, with TRBD1 as a possible D gene (6 bases). The CDR3 runs to 18 residues. Trimming left V 3 bases short and J 0 bases short, with 15 bases between.

A few counts support this clonotype. J is TRBJ1-1 and V is TRBV5-1; 7 bases fit TRBD1. Germline CDR1 SGHRS, CDR2 YFSETQ. With 1 base clipped from V and 3 bases from J, the junction kept 3 bases outside the gene matches. The CDR3 has 14 residues. The CDR3 protein is CASSLTGDYTEAFF. The CDR3 nucleotides are TGCGCCAGCAGCTTGACAGGGGATTACACTGAAGCTTTCTTT.

V and J are TRBV10-2 and TRBJ1-5, with no clear D. Germline V CDR1 and CDR2: WSHSY, SAAADI. CDR3 length: 16 residues. Trimming took off 6 bases at V and 0 bases at J, with 15 bases between the two ends. CDR3 sequence reads: CASSQVFPDSNQPQHF. CDR3 bases: TGCGCCAGCAGCCAAGTATTCCCAGATAGCAATCAGCCCCAGCATTTT.